This T cell receptor beta chain is from a study of response to subunit inactivated influenza vaccine. TCRdb re-called the RT-PCR reads with MiXCR, one entry per CDR3 protein. The sample yields roughly 710,000 distinct CDR3 sequences, around 15% seen once. Findings and caveats of the study: The study's authors posited that every seasonal influenza vaccination enlists few new T cells.

This clonotype was observed a handful of times. Antigen unknown. The germline CDR1 and CDR2 sequences are DFQATT and SNEGSKA (reference sequence). V was clipped by 3 bases and J by 1 base, with 12 bases between them. The CDR3 contains 14 residues. The chain links TRBV20-1 to TRBJ1-2; a weak D match, TRBD1 (5 bases). The receptor was derived from a man aged 50-60 years who received an inactivated influenza vaccine. The material was PBMCs from blood, obtained 14 to 15 days before vaccination. The CDR3 nucleotides read TGCAGTGCTAGGGGGGGGAGGGGTAACTATGGCTACACCTTC. Its translation: CSARGGRGNYGYTF.